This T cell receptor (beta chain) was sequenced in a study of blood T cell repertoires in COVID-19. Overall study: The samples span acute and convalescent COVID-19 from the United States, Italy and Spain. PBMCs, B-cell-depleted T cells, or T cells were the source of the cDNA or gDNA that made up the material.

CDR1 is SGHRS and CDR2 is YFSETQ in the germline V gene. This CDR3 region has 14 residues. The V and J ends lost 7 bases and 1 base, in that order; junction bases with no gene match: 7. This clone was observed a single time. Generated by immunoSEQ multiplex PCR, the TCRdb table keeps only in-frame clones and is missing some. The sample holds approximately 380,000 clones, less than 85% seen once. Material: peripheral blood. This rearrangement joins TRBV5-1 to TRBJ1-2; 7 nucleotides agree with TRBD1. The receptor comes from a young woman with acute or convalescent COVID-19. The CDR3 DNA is TGCGCCAGCGCCTCAGGGACAGTTAACTATGGCTACACCTTC. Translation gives CASASGTVNYGYTF.